The clone carrying this TCR beta chain was observed many times. Its antigen is unidentified. These data originate in a study of T cells in Graves' hyperthyroidism and ophthalmopathy. Researchers amplified the TCR beta CDR3 regions from RNA transcripts. The HTBI set primed first-round TCR CDR3 RT-PCR. TCRdb ran MiXCR on the multiplex PCR reads and lists one entry per CDR3 protein. The sample yields 600,000 or so distinct CDR3 sequences, about 15% seen once. V lost 9 bases to trimming and J lost 8 bases; unmatched junction nucleotides: 12. Germline V gene lookup returns CDR1 SNHLY and CDR2 FYNNEI. The CDR3 is made up of 15 amino acids. Study-level points and caveats: Blood also held most thyroid clonotypes expanded beyond 0.001.

Material: blood. The sequence came from a woman aged 45-65 years with Graves' ophthalmopathy. V and J are TRBV2 and TRBJ2-1; 11 nucleotides match TRBD1. The CDR3 loop is CASSRDRGVMDEQFF. DNA of the CDR3: TGTGCCAGTTCCCGGGACAGGGGGGTTATGGATGAGCAGTTCTTC. Variable domain in full (rest from reference TRBV2 and TRBJ2-1): EPEVTQTPSHQVTQMGQEVILRCVPISNHLYFYWYRQILGQKVEFLVSFYNNEISEKSEIFDDQFSVERPDGSNFTLKIRSTKLEDSAMYFCASSRDRGVMDEQFFGPGTRLTVL.